This T cell receptor (beta chain) was sequenced for a study of OX40 agonist ivuxolimab in advanced cancers. Study information: Treatment of patients was with ivuxolimab, an agonistic anti-OX40 (CD134) antibody. Patients assigned to dose escalation were diagnosed with hepatocellular carcinoma, melanoma, renal cell or head and neck cancer. Whole-study findings and limits: Low normalized T-cell clonal expansion was additionally recorded for some nonresponders.

The table lists this clone with a count of one. Its matching antigen is unknown. CDR3 length: 16 amino acids. V was shortened by 4 bases and J by 0 bases, with 13 bases between the two germline ends. Germline assignment: CDR1 LNHNV and CDR2 YYDKDF (reference sequence). Sequencing used immunoSEQ multiplex PCR; TCRdb keeps in-frame clones, though not all of them. The sample records under 80,000 clones, around 82% being singletons. The genes are TRBV15 and TRBJ1-3, with D tentatively TRBD1 (6 bases). The sequences come from CD4+ or CD8+ T cells sorted from blood, collected in a trial of the OX40 agonist ivuxolimab. The clonotype was recovered from an adult with an advanced solid tumor such as melanoma, head and neck, liver or kidney cancer. CDR3 sequence (DNA): TGTGCCACCAGCACGGGGGGGGCCCCCTCTGGAAACACCATATATTTT. Translation: CATSTGGAPSGNTIYF.